This T cell receptor (beta chain) emerged from a study of blood T cell repertoires in COVID-19. Authors' analysis steps: Amplifying reference gene primers gave estimates of nucleated cell counts. Clones were read by immunoSEQ multiplex PCR, and TCRdb kept only the in-frame ones, dropping some. Clone size and V and J calls were adopted from that table, with D and trimming inferred from the DNA. The table lists some 97,000 clones, about 80% of them singletons. Trimming took 7 bases from V and 4 from J; bases not matched to a gene: 6. The CDR3 has 14 amino acids. Germline V lookup: CDR1 MNHEY, CDR2 SVGAGI.

This TCR came from a woman in her seventies with acute or convalescent COVID-19. Input material: peripheral blood. The rearrangement uses TRBV6-5 and TRBJ1-3; TRBD1 matches 8 bases. The CDR3 here is CASNAGGSGNTIYF. For the CDR3, the DNA is TGTGCCAGCAATGCAGGGGGCTCCGGAAACACCATATATTTT.